This is a list of T cell receptor beta chains from one sample in a study of response to subunit inactivated influenza vaccine. One entry per CDR3 protein, called by TCRdb with MiXCR from the RT-PCR reads. The sample has about 170,000 distinct CDR3 sequences; roughly 10% are singletons. The source material was CD8+ T cells sorted from PBMCs, sampled roughly 24 months after vaccination. The receptors originated from a man aged 50 to 69 who received an inactivated influenza vaccine. The CDR3 runs from the conserved cysteine through the conserved F or W. A D gene is named only where the DNA matches it firmly. Size values are once, few and many counts, or a class for expanded clones, and some rows have none.

CDR3: CASSQFRVHEQFF
DNA: TGTGCCAGCAGCCAATTCAGGGTACATGAGCAGTTCTTC
size: -
V: TRBV14
D: -
J: TRBJ2-1

CDR3: CASSLKRVLPDEQYF
DNA: TGTGCCAGCAGTTTAAAGCGGGTACTGCCGGACGAGCAGTACTTC
size: many
V: TRBV28
D: -
J: TRBJ2-7

CDR3: CTSHRTSGVETQYF
DNA: TGCACCAGCCACCGGACTAGCGGGGTTGAGACCCAGTACTTC
size: -
V: TRBV1
D: -
J: TRBJ2-5

CDR3: CASSLRGLGSYEQYF
DNA: TGTGCCAGCAGTTTAAGGGGACTAGGTTCCTACGAGCAGTACTTC
size: -
V: TRBV12-3/TRBV12-4
D: TRBD2
J: TRBJ2-7

CDR3: CARSSKGQGLSGANVLTF
DNA: TGTGCCCGCAGTTCGAAGGGACAGGGCCTCTCTGGGGCCAACGTCCTGACTTTC
size: -
V: TRBV12-3/TRBV12-4
D: TRBD1
J: TRBJ2-6

CDR3: CASSQDPWSMNTEAFF
DNA: TGCGCCAGCAGCCAAGACCCCTGGAGCATGAACACTGAAGCTTTCTTT
size: -
V: TRBV4-3
D: -
J: TRBJ1-1

CDR3: CASSQGVGFPYEQYF
DNA: TGCGCCAGCAGCCAAGGCGTAGGGTTTCCCTACGAGCAGTACTTC
size: -
V: TRBV4-3
D: -
J: TRBJ2-7

CDR3: CASTNRGQTQYF
DNA: TGTGCCAGCACTAACAGGGGGCAGACCCAGTACTTC
size: -
V: TRBV6-6
D: TRBD1
J: TRBJ2-5

CDR3: CASSISGGAGGELFF
DNA: TGTGCCAGCAGCATTAGCGGGGGGGCCGGAGGGGAGCTGTTTTTT
size: -
V: TRBV9
D: TRBD2
J: TRBJ2-2

CDR3: CASSQDIPGARMDTQYF
DNA: TGTGCCAGCAGCCAAGATATTCCGGGGGCGAGGATGGATACGCAGTATTTT
size: few
V: TRBV4-2
D: -
J: TRBJ2-3

CDR3: CASSVAGLAGVHEQFF
DNA: TGTGCCAGCAGCGTAGCCGGACTAGCGGGAGTCCATGAGCAGTTCTTC
size: -
V: TRBV9
D: TRBD2
J: TRBJ2-1

CDR3: CASSLGLAGWGEQFF
DNA: TGTGCCAGCAGCCTAGGACTAGCGGGATGGGGTGAGCAGTTCTTC
size: -
V: TRBV7-9
D: TRBD2
J: TRBJ2-1

CDR3: CASSQGGTGKGSYNSPLHF
DNA: TGCGCCAGCAGCCAAGGTGGGACAGGGAAGGGCAGCTATAATTCACCCCTCCACTTT
size: -
V: TRBV4-3
D: TRBD1
J: TRBJ1-6

CDR3: CASSYSWQGAGELFF
DNA: TGTGCCAGCAGTTACTCCTGGCAGGGGGCCGGGGAGCTGTTTTTT
size: -
V: TRBV6-2/TRBV6-3
D: TRBD1
J: TRBJ2-2

CDR3: CASSYSIGELDEKLFF
DNA: TGTGCCAGCAGTTACTCGATCGGGGAGCTCGATGAAAAACTGTTTTTT
size: -
V: TRBV6-2/TRBV6-3
D: -
J: TRBJ1-4

CDR3: CASTPGLGMKDEQFF
DNA: TGTGCCAGCACCCCGGGATTGGGAATGAAGGATGAGCAGTTCTTC
size: few
V: TRBV6-1
D: -
J: TRBJ2-1

CDR3: CAWSVTVGELFF
DNA: TGTGCCTGGAGTGTCACGGTCGGGGAGCTGTTTTTT
size: many
V: TRBV30
D: -
J: TRBJ2-2

CDR3: CASSLPRGGWVQFF
DNA: TGTGCCAGCAGCTTGCCCCGGGGCGGGTGGGTGCAGTTCTTC
size: few
V: TRBV5-8
D: -
J: TRBJ2-1

CDR3: CASRDPRGYEQYF
DNA: TGTGCCAGCAGGGACCCACGGGGCTACGAGCAGTACTTC
size: few
V: TRBV28
D: -
J: TRBJ2-7

CDR3: CASSLSRVSGTEAFF
DNA: TGCGCCAGCAGCTTGTCTAGGGTTAGTGGCACTGAAGCTTTCTTT
size: -
V: TRBV5-1
D: -
J: TRBJ1-1

CDR3: CASSRTGGSADTQYF
DNA: TGTGCCAGCAGTAGGACAGGGGGCAGCGCAGATACGCAGTATTTT
size: -
V: TRBV6-1
D: TRBD1
J: TRBJ2-3

CDR3: CASRAGRHQGEKLFF
DNA: TGTGCCAGCAGGGCCGGACGGCACCAGGGCGAAAAACTGTTTTTT
size: -
V: TRBV2
D: -
J: TRBJ1-4

CDR3: CSVGGGTADPYNEQFF
DNA: TGCAGCGTCGGTGGTGGGACAGCCGATCCCTACAATGAGCAGTTCTTC
size: -
V: TRBV29-1
D: TRBD1
J: TRBJ2-1

CDR3: CASSFRPGQGQGTEAFF
DNA: TGCGCCAGCAGCTTTCGACCGGGACAGGGACAGGGCACTGAAGCTTTCTTT
size: few
V: TRBV5-1
D: TRBD1
J: TRBJ1-1

CDR3: CASSDRQGENTGELFF
DNA: TGTGCCAGCAGCGACCGACAGGGGGAAAACACCGGGGAGCTGTTTTTT
size: -
V: TRBV9
D: TRBD1
J: TRBJ2-2

CDR3: CASSRPPGGLYEQYF
DNA: TGTGCCAGCAGCCGCCCCCCAGGGGGCCTCTACGAGCAGTACTTC
size: -
V: TRBV14
D: TRBD1
J: TRBJ2-7

CDR3: CASSQDGDRTDTQYF
DNA: TGTGCCAGCAGCCAAGACGGGGACCGCACAGATACGCAGTATTTT
size: -
V: TRBV4-2
D: -
J: TRBJ2-3

CDR3: CASSLEDPRDEQFF
DNA: TGCGCCAGCAGCTTGGAAGATCCTCGGGATGAGCAGTTCTTC
size: -
V: TRBV5-1
D: -
J: TRBJ2-1

CDR3: CASSEFEGFATNEKLFF
DNA: TGTGCCAGCAGTGAATTCGAGGGGTTCGCAACTAATGAAAAACTGTTTTTT
size: few
V: TRBV25-1
D: -
J: TRBJ1-4

CDR3: CAISESTGDISEQYF
DNA: TGTGCCATCAGTGAGTCAACTGGAGATATAAGCGAGCAGTACTTC
size: many
V: TRBV10-3
D: -
J: TRBJ2-7

CDR3: CASSYVTGDTGELFF
DNA: TGTGCCAGCAGTTACGTGACAGGGGACACCGGGGAGCTGTTTTTT
size: -
V: TRBV6-5
D: TRBD1
J: TRBJ2-2

CDR3: CASSLTGVNTDTQYF
DNA: TGTGCCAGCAGCCTAACAGGGGTCAACACAGATACGCAGTATTTT
size: many
V: TRBV7-3
D: TRBD1
J: TRBJ2-3

CDR3: CASSPGLEYNEQFF
DNA: TGTGCCAGCAGCCCGGGACTCGAATACAATGAGCAGTTCTTC
size: few
V: TRBV4-2
D: -
J: TRBJ2-1

CDR3: CASSSPGQAPSPIDIQYF
DNA: TGTGCCAGCAGCTCCCCGGGACAGGCACCTTCCCCAATAGACATTCAGTACTTC
size: -
V: TRBV3-1
D: TRBD1
J: TRBJ2-4

CDR3: CASSYSTPGGTQYF
DNA: TGTGCCAGCAGTTACTCGACTCCGGGGGGGACGCAGTATTTT
size: -
V: TRBV6-5
D: TRBD2
J: TRBJ2-3

CDR3: CASSETGEGTEAFF
DNA: TGCGCCAGCAGCGAAACAGGGGAGGGGACTGAAGCTTTCTTT
size: many
V: TRBV4-1
D: TRBD1
J: TRBJ1-1

CDR3: CASSRTRGTNEQFF
DNA: TGTGCCAGCAGCCGAACACGAGGTACCAATGAGCAGTTCTTC
size: few
V: TRBV12-3/TRBV12-4
D: -
J: TRBJ2-1

CDR3: CASSVSTYEQYF
DNA: TGTGCCAGCAGTGTTTCCACCTACGAGCAGTACTTC
size: -
V: TRBV2
D: -
J: TRBJ2-7

CDR3: CASSLGSSGRVYEQYF
DNA: TGTGCCAGCAGCTTAGGCTCTAGCGGGAGAGTGTACGAGCAGTACTTC
size: medium-sized
V: TRBV7-6
D: TRBD2
J: TRBJ2-7

CDR3: CASSDLGLADNNEQFF
DNA: TGTGCCAGCAGTGACCTCGGACTAGCGGACAACAATGAGCAGTTCTTC
size: once
V: TRBV25-1
D: TRBD2
J: TRBJ2-1

CDR3: CASSTGGRNEQFF
DNA: TGCGCCAGCAGTACAGGGGGGCGAAATGAGCAGTTCTTC
size: few
V: TRBV10-1
D: TRBD1
J: TRBJ2-1

CDR3: CASSPGGATYEQYF
DNA: TGTGCCAGCAGTCCGGGGGGCGCAACCTACGAGCAGTACTTC
size: few
V: TRBV12-3/TRBV12-4
D: -
J: TRBJ2-7

CDR3: CAWSWGPGNEQFF
DNA: TGTGCCTGGAGTTGGGGACCCGGGAATGAGCAGTTCTTC
size: few
V: TRBV30
D: -
J: TRBJ2-1

CDR3: CASSSGAGQFF
DNA: TGTGCCAGCAGTTCAGGGGCCGGGCAGTTCTTC
size: -
V: TRBV2
D: -
J: TRBJ2-1

CDR3: CASSPRQGHYSYNEQFF
DNA: TGTGCCAGCAGCCCACGTCAGGGGCACTACTCCTACAATGAGCAGTTCTTC
size: few
V: TRBV7-9
D: -
J: TRBJ2-1

CDR3: CASSPPRAVSYGYTF
DNA: TGTGCCAGCAGCCCGCCCCGGGCAGTATCCTATGGCTACACCTTC
size: -
V: TRBV7-3
D: -
J: TRBJ1-2

CDR3: CASSDRVYGNTIYF
DNA: TGCGCCAGCAGCGACAGGGTCTACGGAAACACCATATATTTT
size: few
V: TRBV4-3
D: TRBD1
J: TRBJ1-3

CDR3: CASSRYRAAESNQPQHF
DNA: TGTGCCAGCAGCCGTTACAGGGCTGCGGAAAGCAATCAGCCCCAGCATTTT
size: few
V: TRBV4-2
D: -
J: TRBJ1-5

CDR3: CASSLGLVGLYEQYF
DNA: TGTGCCAGCAGTTTAGGTCTTGTCGGTCTCTACGAGCAGTACTTC
size: few
V: TRBV28
D: -
J: TRBJ2-7

CDR3: CASSALAGHTDTQYF
DNA: TGTGCCAGCAGCGCCCTAGCGGGACACACAGATACGCAGTATTTT
size: -
V: TRBV7-3
D: TRBD2
J: TRBJ2-3

CDR3: CASSYGAGGTGELFF
DNA: TGTGCCAGCAGTTACGGAGCGGGAGGGACCGGGGAGCTGTTTTTT
size: few
V: TRBV6-5
D: TRBD2
J: TRBJ2-2

CDR3: CASSDKTGKYEQYF
DNA: TGTGCCAGCAGCGACAAAACAGGAAAGTACGAGCAGTACTTC
size: many
V: TRBV7-8
D: -
J: TRBJ2-7

CDR3: CASSPSGRTYNEQFF
DNA: TGTGCCAGCTCACCAAGCGGGAGAACCTACAATGAGCAGTTCTTC
size: -
V: TRBV18
D: TRBD2
J: TRBJ2-1